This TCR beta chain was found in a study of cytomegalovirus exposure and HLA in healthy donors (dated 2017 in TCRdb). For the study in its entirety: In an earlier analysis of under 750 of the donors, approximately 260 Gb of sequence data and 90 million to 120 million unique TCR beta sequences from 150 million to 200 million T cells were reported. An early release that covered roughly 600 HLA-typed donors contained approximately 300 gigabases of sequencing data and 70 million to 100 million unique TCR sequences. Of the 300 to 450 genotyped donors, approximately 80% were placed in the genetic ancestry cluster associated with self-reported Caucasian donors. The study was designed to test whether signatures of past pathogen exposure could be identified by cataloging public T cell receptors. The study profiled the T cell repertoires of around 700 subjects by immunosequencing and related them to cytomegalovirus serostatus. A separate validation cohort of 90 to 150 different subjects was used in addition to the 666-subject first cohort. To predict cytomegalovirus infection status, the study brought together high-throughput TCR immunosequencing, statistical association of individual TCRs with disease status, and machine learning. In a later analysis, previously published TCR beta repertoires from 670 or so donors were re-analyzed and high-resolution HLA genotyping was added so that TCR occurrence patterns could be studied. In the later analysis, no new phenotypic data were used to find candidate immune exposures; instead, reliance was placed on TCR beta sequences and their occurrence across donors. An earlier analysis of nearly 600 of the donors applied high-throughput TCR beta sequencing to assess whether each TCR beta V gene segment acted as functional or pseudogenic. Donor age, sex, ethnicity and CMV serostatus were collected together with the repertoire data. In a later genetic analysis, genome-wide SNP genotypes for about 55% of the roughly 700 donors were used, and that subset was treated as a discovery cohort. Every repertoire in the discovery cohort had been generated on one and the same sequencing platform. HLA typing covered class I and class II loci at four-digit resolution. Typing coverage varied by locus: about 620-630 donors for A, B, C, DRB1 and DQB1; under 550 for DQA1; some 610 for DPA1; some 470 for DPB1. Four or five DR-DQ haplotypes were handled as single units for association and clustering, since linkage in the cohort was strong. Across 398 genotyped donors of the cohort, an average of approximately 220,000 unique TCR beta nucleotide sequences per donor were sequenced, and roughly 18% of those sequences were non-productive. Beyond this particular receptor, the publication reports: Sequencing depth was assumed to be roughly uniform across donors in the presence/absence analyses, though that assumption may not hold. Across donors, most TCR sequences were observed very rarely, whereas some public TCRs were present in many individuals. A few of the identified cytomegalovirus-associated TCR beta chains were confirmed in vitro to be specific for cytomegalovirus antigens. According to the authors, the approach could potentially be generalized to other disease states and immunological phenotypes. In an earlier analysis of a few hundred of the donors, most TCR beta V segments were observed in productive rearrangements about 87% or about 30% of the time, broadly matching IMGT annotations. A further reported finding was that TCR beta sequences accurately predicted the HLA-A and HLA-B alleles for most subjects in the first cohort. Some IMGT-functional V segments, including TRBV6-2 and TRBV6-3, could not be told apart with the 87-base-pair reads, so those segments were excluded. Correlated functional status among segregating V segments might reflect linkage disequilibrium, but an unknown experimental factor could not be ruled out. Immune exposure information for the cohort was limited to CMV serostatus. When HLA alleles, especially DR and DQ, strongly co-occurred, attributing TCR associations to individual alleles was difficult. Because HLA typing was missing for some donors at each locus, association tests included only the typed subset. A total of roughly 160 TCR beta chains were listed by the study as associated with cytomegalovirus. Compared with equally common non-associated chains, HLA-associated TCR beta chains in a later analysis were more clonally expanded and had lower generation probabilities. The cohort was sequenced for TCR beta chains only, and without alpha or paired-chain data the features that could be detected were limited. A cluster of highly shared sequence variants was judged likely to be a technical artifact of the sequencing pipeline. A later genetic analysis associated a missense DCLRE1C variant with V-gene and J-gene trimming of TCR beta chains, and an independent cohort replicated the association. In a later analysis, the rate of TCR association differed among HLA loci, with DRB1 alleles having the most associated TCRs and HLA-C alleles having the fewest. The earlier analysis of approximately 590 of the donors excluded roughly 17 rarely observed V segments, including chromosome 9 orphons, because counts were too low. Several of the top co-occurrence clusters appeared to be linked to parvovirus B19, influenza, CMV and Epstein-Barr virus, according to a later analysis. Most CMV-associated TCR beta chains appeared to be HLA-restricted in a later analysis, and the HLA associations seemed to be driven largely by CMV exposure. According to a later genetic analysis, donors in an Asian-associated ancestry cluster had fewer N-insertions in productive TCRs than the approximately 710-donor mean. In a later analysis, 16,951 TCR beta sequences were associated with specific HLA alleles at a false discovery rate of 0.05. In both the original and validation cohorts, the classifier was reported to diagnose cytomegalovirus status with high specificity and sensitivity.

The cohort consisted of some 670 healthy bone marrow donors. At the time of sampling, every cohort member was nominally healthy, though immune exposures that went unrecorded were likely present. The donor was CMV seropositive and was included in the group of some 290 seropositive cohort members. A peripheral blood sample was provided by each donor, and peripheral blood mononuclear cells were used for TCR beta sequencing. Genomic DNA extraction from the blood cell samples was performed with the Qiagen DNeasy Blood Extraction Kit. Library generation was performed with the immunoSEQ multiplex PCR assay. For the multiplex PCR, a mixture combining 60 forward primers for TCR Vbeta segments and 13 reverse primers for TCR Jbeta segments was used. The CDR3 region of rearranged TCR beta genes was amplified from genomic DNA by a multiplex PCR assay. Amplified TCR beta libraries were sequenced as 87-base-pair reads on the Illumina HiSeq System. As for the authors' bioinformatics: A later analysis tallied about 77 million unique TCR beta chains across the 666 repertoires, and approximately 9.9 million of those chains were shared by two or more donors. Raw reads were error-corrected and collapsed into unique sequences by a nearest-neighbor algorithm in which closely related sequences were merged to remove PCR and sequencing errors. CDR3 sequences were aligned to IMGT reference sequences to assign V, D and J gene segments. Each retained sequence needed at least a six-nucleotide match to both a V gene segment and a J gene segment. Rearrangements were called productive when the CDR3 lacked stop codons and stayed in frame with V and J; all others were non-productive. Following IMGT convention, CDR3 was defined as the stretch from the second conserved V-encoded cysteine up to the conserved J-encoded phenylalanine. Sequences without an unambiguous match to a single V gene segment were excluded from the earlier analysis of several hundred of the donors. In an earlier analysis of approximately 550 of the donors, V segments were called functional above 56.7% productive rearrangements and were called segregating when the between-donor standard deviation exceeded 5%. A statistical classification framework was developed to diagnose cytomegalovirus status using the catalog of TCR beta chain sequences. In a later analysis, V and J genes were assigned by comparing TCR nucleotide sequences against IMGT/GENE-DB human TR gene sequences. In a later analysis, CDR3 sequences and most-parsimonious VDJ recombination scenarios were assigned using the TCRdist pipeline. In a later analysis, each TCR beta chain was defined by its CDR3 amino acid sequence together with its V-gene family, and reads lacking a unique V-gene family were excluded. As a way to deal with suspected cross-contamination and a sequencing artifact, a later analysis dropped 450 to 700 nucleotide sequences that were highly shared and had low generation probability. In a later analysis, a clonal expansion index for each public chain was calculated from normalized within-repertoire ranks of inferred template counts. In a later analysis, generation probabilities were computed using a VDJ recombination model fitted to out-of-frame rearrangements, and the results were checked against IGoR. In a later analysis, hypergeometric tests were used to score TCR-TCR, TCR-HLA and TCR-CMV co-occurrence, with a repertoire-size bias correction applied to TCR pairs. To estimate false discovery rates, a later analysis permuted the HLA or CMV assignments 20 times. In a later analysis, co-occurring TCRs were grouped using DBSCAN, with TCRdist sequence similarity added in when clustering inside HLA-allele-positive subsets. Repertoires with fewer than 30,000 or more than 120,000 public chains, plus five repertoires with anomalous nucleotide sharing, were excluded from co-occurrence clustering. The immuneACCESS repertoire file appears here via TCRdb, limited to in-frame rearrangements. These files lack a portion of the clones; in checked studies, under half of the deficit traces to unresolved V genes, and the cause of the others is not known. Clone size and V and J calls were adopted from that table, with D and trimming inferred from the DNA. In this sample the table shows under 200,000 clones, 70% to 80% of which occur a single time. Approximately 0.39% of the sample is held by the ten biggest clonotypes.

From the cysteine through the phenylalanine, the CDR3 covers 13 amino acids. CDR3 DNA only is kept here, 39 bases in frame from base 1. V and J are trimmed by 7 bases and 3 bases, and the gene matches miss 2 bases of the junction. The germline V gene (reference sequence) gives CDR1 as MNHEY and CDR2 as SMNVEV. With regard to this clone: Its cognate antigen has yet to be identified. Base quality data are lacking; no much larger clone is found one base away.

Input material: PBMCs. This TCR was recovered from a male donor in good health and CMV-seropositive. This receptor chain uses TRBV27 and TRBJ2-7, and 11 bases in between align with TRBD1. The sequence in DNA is TGTGCCAGCACCGGGACAGGGGGCTACGAGCAGTACTTC. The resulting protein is CASTGTGGYEQYF.